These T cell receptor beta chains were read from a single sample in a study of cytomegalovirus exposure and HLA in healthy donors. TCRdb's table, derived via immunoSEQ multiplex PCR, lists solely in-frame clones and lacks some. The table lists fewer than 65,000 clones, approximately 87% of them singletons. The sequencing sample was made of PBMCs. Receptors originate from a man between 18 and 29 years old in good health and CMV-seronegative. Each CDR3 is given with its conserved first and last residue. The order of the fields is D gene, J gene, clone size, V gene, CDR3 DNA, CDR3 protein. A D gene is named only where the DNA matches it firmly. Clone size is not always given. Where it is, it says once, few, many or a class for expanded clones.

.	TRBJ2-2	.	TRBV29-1	TGCAGCGTCATGAGGGACACCAACACCGGGGAGCTGTTTTTT	CSVMRDTNTGELFF
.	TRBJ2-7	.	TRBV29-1	TGCAGCGTCGAAGGACAGACCTACGAGCAGTACTTC	CSVEGQTYEQYF
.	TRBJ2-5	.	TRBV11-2	TGTGCCAGCAGCTCGGTTAGGGGGAGAGAGACCCAGTACTTC	CASSSVRGRETQYF
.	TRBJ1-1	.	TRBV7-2	TGTGCCAGCAGCTGGACATCGAACACTGAAGCTTTCTTT	CASSWTSNTEAFF
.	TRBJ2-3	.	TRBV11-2	TGTGCCAGCAGCTCCTTCACAGATACGCAGTATTTT	CASSSFTDTQYF
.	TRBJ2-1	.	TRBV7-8	TGTGCCAGCAGCTTCGGGGGTCTTGAGCAGTTCTTC	CASSFGGLEQFF
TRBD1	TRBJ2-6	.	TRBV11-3	TGTGCCAGCAGCTTCCCAGGGGGTTCTACGGCCAACGTCCTGACTTTC	CASSFPGGSTANVLTF
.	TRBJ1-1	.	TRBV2	TGTGCCAGCAGTGTAGACAGACCGAACACTGAAGCTTTCTTT	CASSVDRPNTEAFF
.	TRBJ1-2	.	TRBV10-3	TGTGCCATCAGTGCCTCCAGCGGGGGCCACTATGGCTACACCTTC	CAISASSGGHYGYTF
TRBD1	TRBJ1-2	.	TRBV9	TGTGCCAGCTTCGGACAGGGGAATGGCTACACCTTC	CASFGQGNGYTF
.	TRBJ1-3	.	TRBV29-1	TGCAGCGGAACAGGCTCTGGAAACACCATATATTTT	CSGTGSGNTIYF
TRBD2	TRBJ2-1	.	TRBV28	TGTGCCAGCAGCGCTCTATCGGGGGGGGCGGTCAATGAGCAGTTCTTC	CASSALSGGAVNEQFF
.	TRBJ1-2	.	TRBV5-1	TGCGCCAACCACAGCTATGGCTACACCTTC	CANHSYGYTF
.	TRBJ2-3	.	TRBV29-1	TGCAGCGTAGTGGGAGGCACAGATACGCAGTATTTT	CSVVGGTDTQYF
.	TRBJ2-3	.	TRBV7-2	TGTGCCAGCAGCCCGACTAGCACAGATACGCAGTATTTT	CASSPTSTDTQYF
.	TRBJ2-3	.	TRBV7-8	TGTGCCAGCAGCTTAGGGGGTCGGGGAACAGATACGCAGTATTTT	CASSLGGRGTDTQYF
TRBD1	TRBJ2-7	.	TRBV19	TGTGCCAGTAGTCCAATACAGGGGACCTACGAGCAGTACTTC	CASSPIQGTYEQYF
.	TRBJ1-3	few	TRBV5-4	TGTGCCAGCAGCTTGGACGGTTTCTCTGGAAACACCATATATTTT	CASSLDGFSGNTIYF
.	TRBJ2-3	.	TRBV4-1	TGCGCCAGCAGCCGGCCCCAAGATACGCAGTATTTT	CASSRPQDTQYF
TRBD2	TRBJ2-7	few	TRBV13	TGTGCCAGCAGCTTAGCTAGCGGGGGTTCTTACGAGCAGTACTTC	CASSLASGGSYEQYF
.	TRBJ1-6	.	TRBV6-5	TGTGCCAGCAGTTACTATGACTCTCCCCTCCACTTT	CASSYYDSPLHF
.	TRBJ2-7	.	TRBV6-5	TGTGCCAGCAGACCAACAGGGGGGGTTACCTACGAGCAGTACTTC	CASRPTGGVTYEQYF
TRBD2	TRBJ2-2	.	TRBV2	TGTGCCAGCAGGCGGGGGGACTCCACCGGGGAGCTGTTTTTT	CASRRGDSTGELFF
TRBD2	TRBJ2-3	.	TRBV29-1	TGCAGCGTTGAGGCGGGGGGGTGGTCCACAGATACGCAGTATTTT	CSVEAGGWSTDTQYF
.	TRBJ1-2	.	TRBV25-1	TGTGCCAGCAGTGATCCCAGGAACTATGGCTACACCTTC	CASSDPRNYGYTF
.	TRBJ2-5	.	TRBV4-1	TGCGCCAGCAGCCAAGTGACCAGGCAAGAGACCCAGTACTTC	CASSQVTRQETQYF
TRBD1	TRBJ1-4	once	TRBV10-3	TGTGCCATCGGACAGGGTGGGGAAAAACTGTTTTTT	CAIGQGGEKLFF
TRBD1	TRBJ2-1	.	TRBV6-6	TGTGCCAGCAGTTATGACAGGGGCTTCAGGTATGAGCAGTTCTTC	CASSYDRGFRYEQFF
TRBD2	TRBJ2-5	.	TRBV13	TGTGCCAGCAGCTTCTGGCGGGGGGGGGAAGAGACCCAGTACTTC	CASSFWRGGEETQYF
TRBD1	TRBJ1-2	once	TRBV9	TGTGCCAGCAGCCCGCCGCTCCCGGACAGGGCGGCTGGCTACACCTTC	CASSPPLPDRAAGYTF
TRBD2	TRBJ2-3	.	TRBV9	TGTGCCAGCAGCGCAAGCGGGGGCACAGATACGCAGTATTTT	CASSASGGTDTQYF
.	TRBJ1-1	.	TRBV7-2	TGTGCCAGCAGCTTAGGGGGGCCGGGTATGAACACTGAAGCTTTCTTT	CASSLGGPGMNTEAFF
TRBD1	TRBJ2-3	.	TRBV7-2	TGTGCCAGCGGGGACAGATTCACAGATACGCAGTATTTT	CASGDRFTDTQYF
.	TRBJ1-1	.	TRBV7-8	TGTGCCAGCAGCAATGACAGGATGACGCGAGCTTTCTTT	CASSNDRMTRAFF
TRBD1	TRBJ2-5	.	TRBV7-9	TGTGCCAGCAGACGACCCCCCGACAGGGACCAAGAGACCCAGTACTTC	CASRRPPDRDQETQYF
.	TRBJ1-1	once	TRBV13	TGTGCCAGCAGCTTAGAGGACAGCTGGGGCACTGAAGCTTTCTTT	CASSLEDSWGTEAFF
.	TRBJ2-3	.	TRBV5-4	TGTGCCAGCAGCCGCGCGGCCTCCACAGATACGCAGTATTTT	CASSRAASTDTQYF
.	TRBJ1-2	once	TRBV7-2	TGTGCCAGCAGCCAAACAGTCGCGGGTGGCTACACCTTC	CASSQTVAGGYTF
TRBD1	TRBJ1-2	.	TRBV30	TGTGCCGCCGGACAGGGATCTAACTATGGCTACACCTTC	CAAGQGSNYGYTF
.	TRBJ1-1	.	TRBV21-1	TGTGCCAGCAGCAAGGGGGGACAGGGCTACACTGAAGCTTTCTTT	CASSKGGQGYTEAFF
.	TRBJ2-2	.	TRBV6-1	TGTGCCAGCAGTGAGTACAGCACCGGGGAGCTGTTTTTT	CASSEYSTGELFF
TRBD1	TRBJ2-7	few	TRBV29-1	TGCAGCGTCGCCGGGACAGGGGTCGACGAGCAGTACTTC	CSVAGTGVDEQYF
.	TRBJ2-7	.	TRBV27	TGTGCCAGCAGTTTTTCCAGGTCCTACGAGCAGTACTTC	CASSFSRSYEQYF
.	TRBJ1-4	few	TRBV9	TGTGCCAGCAGCCCCCACCCCGGAAAACTGTTTTTT	CASSPHPGKLFF
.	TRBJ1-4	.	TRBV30	TGTGCCTGGAGTGTATGGGGAGGGACGGATGAAAAACTGTTTTTT	CAWSVWGGTDEKLFF
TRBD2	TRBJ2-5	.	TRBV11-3	TGTGCCAGCAGCACCGGGACTAGCGGGGGGGCCCGCGAGACCCAGTACTTC	CASSTGTSGGARETQYF
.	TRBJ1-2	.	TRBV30	TGTGCCTGGAGCCGAAACGGGGGGGCTCATTATGGCTACACCTTC	CAWSRNGGAHYGYTF
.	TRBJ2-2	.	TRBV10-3	TGTGCCATCAGGGGGACTGATGCCGGGGAGCTGTTTTTT	CAIRGTDAGELFF
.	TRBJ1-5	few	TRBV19	TGTGCCAGTAGGGGCGAAATCTTATCTCAGCCCCAGCATTTT	CASRGEILSQPQHF